A selection of T cell receptor beta chains follows, all from one sample in a study of T cell responses to AZD1222 COVID-19 vaccine. Clones were read by immunoSEQ multiplex PCR, and TCRdb kept only the in-frame ones, dropping some. This sample has approximately 88,000 clones, with 75% to 95% found just once. The sequencing used peripheral blood, collected 28 days after the second AZD1222 dose. The receptors originated from an adult who received the AZD1222 COVID-19 vaccine. The CDR3 runs from the conserved cysteine through the conserved F or W. Fields, in order: CDR3 protein, CDR3 DNA, J gene, clone size, V gene, D gene. A D gene is named only where the DNA matches it firmly. Clone size, where shown, is once, few, many, or a class for clones that have expanded.

CDR3aa: CASSQDLGTPSSYNEQFF; CDR3nt: TGTGCCAGCAGCCAAGATCTCGGGACCCCGAGCTCCTACAATGAGCAGTTCTTC; j_gene: TRBJ2-1; abundance: NA; v_gene: TRBV3-1/TRBV3-2; d_gene: NA
CDR3aa: CASSQGADQPQHF; CDR3nt: TGTGCCAGTAGTCAGGGGGCCGATCAGCCCCAGCATTTT; j_gene: TRBJ1-5; abundance: NA; v_gene: TRBV19; d_gene: TRBD1
CDR3aa: CASSSPGTDTQYF; CDR3nt: TGTGCCAGCAGTTCCCCGGGCACAGATACGCAGTATTTT; j_gene: TRBJ2-3; abundance: NA; v_gene: TRBV6-1; d_gene: NA
CDR3aa: CASSQDDRGNSPLHF; CDR3nt: TGCGCCAGCAGCCAGGACGACAGAGGCAATTCACCCCTCCACTTT; j_gene: TRBJ1-6; abundance: NA; v_gene: TRBV4-3; d_gene: NA
CDR3aa: CASSLGRGSAEQYF; CDR3nt: TGTGCCAGCAGCTTAGGCAGGGGGTCGGCCGAGCAGTACTTC; j_gene: TRBJ2-7; abundance: NA; v_gene: TRBV7-2; d_gene: TRBD1
CDR3aa: CASSVVLNGELFF; CDR3nt: TGTGCCAGCAGCGTAGTCCTGAACGGGGAGCTGTTTTTT; j_gene: TRBJ2-2; abundance: NA; v_gene: TRBV9; d_gene: NA
CDR3aa: CASSQDQTGLGYGYTF; CDR3nt: TGTGCCAGCAGCCAAGATCAGACAGGACTCGGCTATGGCTACACCTTC; j_gene: TRBJ1-2; abundance: NA; v_gene: TRBV4-2; d_gene: NA
CDR3aa: CASSLALTSGMETQYF; CDR3nt: TGCGCCAGCAGCTTGGCCCTTACTAGCGGGATGGAGACCCAGTACTTC; j_gene: TRBJ2-5; abundance: NA; v_gene: TRBV5-1; d_gene: TRBD2
CDR3aa: CASRLRGIGTEAFF; CDR3nt: TGTGCCAGCAGACTAAGGGGGATAGGGACTGAAGCTTTCTTT; j_gene: TRBJ1-1; abundance: once; v_gene: TRBV7-2; d_gene: NA
CDR3aa: CASSQDAGNSNQPQHF; CDR3nt: TGCGCCAGCAGCCAAGATGCAGGGAATAGCAATCAGCCCCAGCATTTT; j_gene: TRBJ1-5; abundance: NA; v_gene: TRBV4-3; d_gene: NA